The 19 T cell receptor beta chains listed next were all sequenced from one sample in a study of monozygotic twins with inflammatory bowel disease. From its re-call of the 5' RACE reads, TCRdb lists each CDR3 protein once, without DNA. This sample's table reports about 450,000 distinct CDR3 sequences. Sample: blood. The receptors stem from a human donor with ulcerative colitis or Crohn's disease, or a healthy co-twin of an affected twin (not recorded which).

The chain has TRBV12-3 or TRBV12-4 and TRBJ1-5. The CDR3 sequence is 16 residues long. This CDR3 reads CASSPPAEYSNQPQHF.

This rearrangement joins TRBV5-1 to TRBJ1-2; TCRdb's D gene call, TRBD1, goes unchecked for lack of DNA. Germline CDR1 SGHRS, CDR2 YFSETQ. There are 14 residues in the CDR3. CDR3 region: CASSPRGPGYGYTF. Full variable domain (missing parts from reference TRBV5-1 and TRBJ1-2): KAGVTQTPRYLIKTRGQQVTLSCSPISGHRSVSWYQQTPGQGLQFLFEYFSETQRNKGNFPGRFSGRQFSNSRSEMNVSTLELGDSALYLCASSPRGPGYGYTFGSGTRLTVV.

The V gene is TRBV6-1, the J gene TRBJ2-7; TCRdb designates TRBD1, a call that cannot be tested without DNA. Per the germline V gene, CDR1 is MNHNS and CDR2 is SASEGT. CDR3 length: 17 amino acids. This CDR3 is CASSLRDSGSRGAEQYF.

The chain is built from TRBV15 and TRBJ2-7; TCRdb returns TRBD2, unconfirmable since there is no DNA. Germline V gives CDR1 LNHNV, CDR2 YYDKDF (reference sequence). The CDR3 loop spans 14 amino acids. The CDR3 is CATSRGSGPYEQYF.

This chain joins TRBV7-2 and TRBJ1-5. CDR3 size: 12 residues. Per germline, CDR1 SGHTA and CDR2 FQGNSA. The CDR3 sequence: CASSLGPQPQHF.

The chain links TRBV5-1 to TRBJ2-3; TCRdb reports TRBD1, a call that lacks DNA to check it against. This CDR3 is 15 amino acids long. Germline V CDR1 and CDR2: SGHRS, YFSETQ. The CDR3 reads CASSFSGLAADTQYF.

V usage is TRBV12-3 or TRBV12-4 and J usage is TRBJ2-1. The CDR3 covers 11 residues. The CDR3 loop reads CASTFYNEQFF.

This chain joins TRBV6-1 and TRBJ1-1; TCRdb selects TRBD1, and the lack of DNA leaves this call unchecked. This CDR3 region has 14 residues. Germline V gives CDR1 MNHNS, CDR2 SASEGT. CDR3 protein: CASSGVGQGGGAFF.

The chain employs TRBV7-2 and TRBJ1-2; checking the TCRdb D call of TRBD1 is not possible without DNA. Looked up from germline, CDR1 is SGHTA and CDR2 is FQGNSA. The CDR3 runs 12 residues. CDR3 loop: CASSQGPYGYTF.

This chain joins TRBV20-1 and TRBJ1-5; with no DNA, the TCRdb D assignment of TRBD1 cannot be verified. The CDR3 has 13 residues. Germline CDR1 and CDR2: DFQATT and SNEGSKA (reference sequence). The CDR3 sequence is CSASGGYNQPQHF.

This chain connects TRBV9 to TRBJ1-4; the D gene TCRdb calls, TRBD1, cannot be checked with no DNA. CDR1 is SGDLS, CDR2 YYNGEE, per germline. The CDR3 spans 16 residues. The CDR3 protein is CASSTRGGTANEKLFF.

The chain employs TRBV5-1 and TRBJ2-1; TCRdb picks TRBD1, but there is no DNA to check that call. Per the germline V gene, CDR1 is SGHRS and CDR2 is YFSETQ. This CDR3 region has 15 residues. CDR3 protein: CASSLRGVSYNEQFF.

The chain combines TRBV7-6 with TRBJ2-2; the D call of TRBD1 rests on TCRdb alone, since no DNA is present to check it. Per the germline V gene, CDR1 is SGHVS and CDR2 is FNYEAQ. CDR3 length: 15 residues. The CDR3 reads CASSPPGGYAGELFF.

This chain links TRBV7-6 with TRBJ2-2; without DNA, the TCRdb call of TRBD2 cannot be checked. The CDR3 runs 18 residues. The V gene's germline CDR1 is SGHVS and CDR2 FNYEAQ. CDR3: CASSVTGTSGTNTGELFF.

The chain uses TRBV20-1 and TRBJ2-7; TCRdb's D call, TRBD2, is unchecked because there is no DNA. Germline values: CDR1 DFQATT, CDR2 SNEGSKA (reference sequence). The CDR3 runs 11 residues. This CDR3 is CSASGRGEQYF.

The genes are TRBV5-1 and TRBJ2-7. Germline lookup yields CDR1 SGHRS and CDR2 YFSETQ. This CDR3 is built from 12 residues. The CDR3 here is CASSRFLDEQYF.

The rearrangement links TRBV2 to TRBJ1-1; TCRdb designates TRBD1, a call that cannot be tested without DNA. In germline, CDR1 is SNHLY, CDR2 FYNNEI. This CDR3 has 15 residues. CDR3 residues: CASSGQGTANTEAFF.

V gene TRBV30 combines with J gene TRBJ1-6; TCRdb selects TRBD1, and the lack of DNA leaves this call unchecked. This CDR3 is built from 13 residues. The germline V gene has CDR1 GTSNPN and CDR2 SVGIG (reference sequence). CDR3 protein: CAWSVEGNSPLHF.

The chain links TRBV7-2 to TRBJ1-3; TCRdb reports TRBD1, a call that lacks DNA to check it against. CDR3 length equals 15 residues. Germline lookup yields CDR1 SGHTA and CDR2 FQGNSA. CDR3 amino acids: CASSVTGFGGNTIYF.